This T cell receptor beta chain derives from a study of T cells after posttransplantation cyclophosphamide. Sequenced by immunoSEQ multiplex PCR; TCRdb stores in-frame clones only, minus some. Of around 2,100 clones listed, around 94% are singletons. The CDR3 is 14 amino acids. Looked up from germline, CDR1 is MNHEY and CDR2 is SMNVEV (reference sequence). The sequence came from a woman aged 60 to 75 in good health, CMV-negative, and a related stem cell transplant donor. The sequenced sample consisted of naive CD8+ T cells sorted from PBMCs. V is TRBV27 and J is TRBJ2-5, with 9 nucleotides matching TRBD2. TRBJ2-7 explains the end of the DNA better; the J call may be wrong. The CDR3 protein is CASSILAGIPEQYF. In DNA form, the CDR3 reads TGTGCCAGCAGTATTCTAGCGGGAATTCCCGAGCAGTACTTC.